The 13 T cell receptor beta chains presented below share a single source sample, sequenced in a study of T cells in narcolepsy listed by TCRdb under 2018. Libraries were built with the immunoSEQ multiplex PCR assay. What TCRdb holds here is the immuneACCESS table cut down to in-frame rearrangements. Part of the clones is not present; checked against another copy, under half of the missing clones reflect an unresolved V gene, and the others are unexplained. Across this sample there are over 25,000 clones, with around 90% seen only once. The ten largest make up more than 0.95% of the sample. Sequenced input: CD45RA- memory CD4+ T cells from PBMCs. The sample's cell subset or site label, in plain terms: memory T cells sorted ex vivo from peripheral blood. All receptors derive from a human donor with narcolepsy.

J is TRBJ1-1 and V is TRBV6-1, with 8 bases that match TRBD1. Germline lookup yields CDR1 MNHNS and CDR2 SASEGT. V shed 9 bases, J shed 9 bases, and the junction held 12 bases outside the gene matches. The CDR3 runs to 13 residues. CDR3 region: CASRGFLRGQAFF. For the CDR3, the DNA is TGTGCCAGTAGGGGATTCCTCAGGGGGCAAGCTTTCTTT.

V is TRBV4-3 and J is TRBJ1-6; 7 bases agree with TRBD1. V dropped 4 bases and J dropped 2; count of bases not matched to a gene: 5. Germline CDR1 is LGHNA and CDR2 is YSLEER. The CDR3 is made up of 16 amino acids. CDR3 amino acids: CASSRGGRAYNSPLHF. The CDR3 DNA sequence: TGCGCCAGCAGCCGAGGGGGCCGAGCCTATAATTCACCCCTCCACTTT.

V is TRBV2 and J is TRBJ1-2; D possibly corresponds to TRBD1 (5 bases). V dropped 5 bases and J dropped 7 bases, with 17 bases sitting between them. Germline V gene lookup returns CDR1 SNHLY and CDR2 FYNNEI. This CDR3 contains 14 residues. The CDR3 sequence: CASSTGQWSSGYTF. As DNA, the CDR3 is TGTGCCAGCAGTACAGGACAATGGTCGTCTGGCTACACCTTC. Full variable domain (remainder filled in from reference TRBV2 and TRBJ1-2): EPEVTQTPSHQVTQMGQEVILRCVPISNHLYFYWYRQILGQKVEFLVSFYNNEISEKSEIFDDQFSVERPDGSNFTLKIRSTKLEDSAMYFCASSTGQWSSGYTFGSGTRLTVV.

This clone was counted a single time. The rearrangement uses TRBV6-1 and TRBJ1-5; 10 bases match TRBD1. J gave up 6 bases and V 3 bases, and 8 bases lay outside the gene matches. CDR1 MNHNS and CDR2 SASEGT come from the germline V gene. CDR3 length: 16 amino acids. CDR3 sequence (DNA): TGTGCCAGCAGTGACCCGCAGGGGGACAGGGGTCAGCCCCAGCATTTT. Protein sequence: CASSDPQGDRGQPQHF.

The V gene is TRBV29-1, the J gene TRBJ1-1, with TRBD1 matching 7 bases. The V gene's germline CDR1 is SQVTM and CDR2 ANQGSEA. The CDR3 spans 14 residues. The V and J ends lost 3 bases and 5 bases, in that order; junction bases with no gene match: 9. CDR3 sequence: CSVDLTGARTEAFF. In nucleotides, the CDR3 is TGCAGCGTTGATTTAACAGGGGCCAGGACTGAAGCTTTCTTT.

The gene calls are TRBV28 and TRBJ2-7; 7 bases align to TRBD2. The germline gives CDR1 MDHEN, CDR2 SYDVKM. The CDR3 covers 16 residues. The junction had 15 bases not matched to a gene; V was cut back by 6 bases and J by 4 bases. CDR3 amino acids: CASRTPFGTTLYEQYF. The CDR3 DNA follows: TGTGCCAGCAGGACGCCGTTCGGGACTACCCTATACGAGCAGTACTTC.

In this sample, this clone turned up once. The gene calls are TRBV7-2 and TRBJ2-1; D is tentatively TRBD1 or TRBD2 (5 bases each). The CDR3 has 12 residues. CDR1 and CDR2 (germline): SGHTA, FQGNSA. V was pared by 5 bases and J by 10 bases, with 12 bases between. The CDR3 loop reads CASSRDAQEQFF. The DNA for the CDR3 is TGTGCCAGCAGCCGGGACGCCCAGGAGCAGTTCTTC.

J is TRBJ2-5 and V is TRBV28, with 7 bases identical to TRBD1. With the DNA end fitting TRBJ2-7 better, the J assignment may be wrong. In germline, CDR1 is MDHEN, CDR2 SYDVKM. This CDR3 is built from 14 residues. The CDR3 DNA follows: TGTGCCAGCAGATTACAGGGGCCCGGCTACGAGCAGTACTTC. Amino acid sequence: CASRLQGPGYEQYF.

This CDR3 is CASSHPPPGEREQYF. In DNA, the CDR3 is TGCGCCAGCAGCCACCCACCCCCAGGGGAACGCGAGCAGTACTTC. The chain has TRBV4-1 and TRBJ2-7; the D gene is possibly TRBD1 (6 bases). In germline, CDR1 is MGHRA, CDR2 YSYEKL. V was cut by 3 bases and J by 6 bases, with 18 bases left in between. The CDR3 loop spans 15 amino acids.

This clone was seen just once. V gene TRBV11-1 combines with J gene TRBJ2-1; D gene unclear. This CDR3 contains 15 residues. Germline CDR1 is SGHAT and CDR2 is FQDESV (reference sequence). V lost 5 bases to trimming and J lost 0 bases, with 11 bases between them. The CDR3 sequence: CASSRQESSYNEQFF. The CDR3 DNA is TGTGCCAGCAGCCGGCAAGAGAGCTCCTACAATGAGCAGTTCTTC.

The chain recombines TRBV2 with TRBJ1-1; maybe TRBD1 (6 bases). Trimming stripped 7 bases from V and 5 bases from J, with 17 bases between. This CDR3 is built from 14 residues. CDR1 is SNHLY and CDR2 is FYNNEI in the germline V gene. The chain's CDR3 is CASNAWGANTEAFF. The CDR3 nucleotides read TGTGCCAGCAACGCATGGGGGGCAAATACTGAAGCTTTCTTT.

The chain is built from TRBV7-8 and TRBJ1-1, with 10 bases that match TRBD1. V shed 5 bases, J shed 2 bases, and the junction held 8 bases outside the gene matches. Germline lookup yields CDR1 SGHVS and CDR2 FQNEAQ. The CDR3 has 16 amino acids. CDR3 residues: CASSVGTGALNTEAFF. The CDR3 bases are TGTGCCAGCAGCGTCGGGACAGGGGCGCTTAACACTGAAGCTTTCTTT.

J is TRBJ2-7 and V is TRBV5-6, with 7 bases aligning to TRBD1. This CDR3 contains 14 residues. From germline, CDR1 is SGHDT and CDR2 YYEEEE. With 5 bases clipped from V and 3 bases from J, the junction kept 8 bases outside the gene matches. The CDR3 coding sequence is TGTGCCAGCAGGAACCGGGACAGCTTCTACGAGCAGTACTTC. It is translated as CASRNRDSFYEQYF.